These 8 T cell receptor beta chains originate from one sample sequenced in a study of blood T cells in healthy people across ages. The authors ran a second PCR of about 6 to 11 cycles using a sample-barcoded 5' primer and a J-beta primer mix. In TCRdb, the 5' RACE reads were re-called with MiXCR into one record per CDR3 protein. Seen here are 660,000 or so distinct CDR3 sequences, 58% observed once, and the top ten hold 30% to 40%. Source material: blood. These receptors were collected from a man aged 60 to 69 in good health.

This clonotype has more than one count but fewer than ten. The chain has TRBV25-1 and TRBJ1-2; weak D call: TRBD1 (5 bases). There are 17 residues in the CDR3. V dropped 4 bases and J dropped 2 bases, with 20 bases sitting between them. The germline CDR1 and CDR2 sequences are MGHDK and SYGVNS. CDR3 in amino acids: CASSGGLGQGLNYGYTF. The CDR3 nucleotides read TGTGCCAGCAGTGGGGGCTTGGGCCAGGGCCTGAACTATGGCTACACCTTC.

The chain has TRBV29-1 and TRBJ2-3, with unresolved D. CDR3 length equals 15 residues. The germline V gene has CDR1 SQVTM and CDR2 ANQGSEA. V was shortened by 0 bases and J by 2 bases, with 12 bases between the two germline ends. CDR3: CSVEDPRRSTDTQYF. CDR3 nucleotide sequence: TGCAGCGTTGAAGATCCGCGACGATCCACAGATACGCAGTATTTT.

This chain uses TRBV13 with TRBJ2-7, with a weak D call TRBD1 (5 bases). The germline CDR1 and CDR2 sequences are PRHDT and FYEKMQ (reference sequence). The CDR3 is 15 residues long. V was pared by 0 bases and J by 2 bases, with 11 bases between. CDR3 sequence: CASSLGAGKTYEQYF. CDR3 coding DNA: TGTGCCAGCAGCTTAGGCGCAGGGAAGACCTACGAGCAGTACTTC.

This clonotype was seen just once. The chain combines TRBV18 with TRBJ2-1; 7 bases are shared with TRBD1. The CDR3 extends over 14 amino acids. CDR1 is KGHSH and CDR2 is LQKENI in the germline V gene. V was pared by 1 base and J by 12 bases, with 9 bases of the junction left unmatched. DNA for the CDR3: TGTGCCAGCTCACCACTCGCTGACCCAGGGGGGCAGTTCTTC. Translating it yields CASSPLADPGGQFF.

The rearrangement uses TRBV5-1 and TRBJ2-5; D gene unclear. V was cut by 4 bases and J by 2 bases, with 21 bases left in between. This CDR3 contains 17 residues. Germline CDR1 reads SGHRS; CDR2 reads YFSETQ. CDR3: CASSQRRLGLTQETQYF. In nucleotides, the CDR3 is TGCGCCAGCAGCCAGAGGAGATTAGGGCTGACACAAGAGACCCAGTACTTC. Together with reference TRBV5-1 and TRBJ2-5, the CDR3 gives the full variable domain: KAGVTQTPRYLIKTRGQQVTLSCSPISGHRSVSWYQQTPGQGLQFLFEYFSETQRNKGNFPGRFSGRQFSNSRSEMNVSTLELGDSALYLCASSQRRLGLTQETQYFGPGTRLLVL.

The rearrangement joins TRBV10-3 to TRBJ2-7; D unresolved. The CDR3 totals 14 residues. Germline lookup yields CDR1 ENHRY and CDR2 SYGVKD. V shed 0 bases and J shed 7 bases, with 13 bases lying between them. CDR3 residues: CAISESGGTREQYF. CDR3 DNA: TGTGCCATCAGTGAGTCGGGCGGAACGCGGGAGCAGTACTTC.

This clonotype was observed a few times. The chain has TRBV24-1 and TRBJ2-6; D is unclear. This CDR3 region has 16 residues. V gave up 4 bases and J gave up 0 bases, with 9 bases separating them. The V gene's germline CDR1 is KGHDR and CDR2 SFDVKD. The CDR3, as DNA: TGTGCCACCAGTGACCCCACCCCCTCTGGGGCCAACGTCCTGACTTTC. This translates into CATSDPTPSGANVLTF.

The chain couples TRBV12-3 or TRBV12-4 to TRBJ1-4, with unresolved D. The CDR3 totals 14 residues. Trimming cost V 4 bases and J 7 bases, with 13 bases left between them. The CDR3 region is CASSSGLRAEKLFF. In nucleotides, the CDR3 is TGTGCCAGCAGTTCAGGACTTCGGGCTGAAAAACTGTTTTTT.